The sample holds many counts of the clone carrying this TCR beta chain. Its antigen is still unknown. This entry is derived from a study of T cells in Graves' hyperthyroidism and ophthalmopathy. Overall study context: Sampling of peripheral blood happened at initial diagnosis, prior to any treatment.

It was RNA transcripts that yielded the amplified TCR beta CDR3 regions. A first-round RT-PCR of the TCR CDR3 used the HTBI primer set. Each CDR3 protein gets one entry after TCRdb re-called the multiplex PCR reads with MiXCR. The table includes fewer than 300,000 distinct CDR3 sequences, 25% to 30% detected once. These patients, aged 18 to 65, had recently diagnosed hyperthyroidism lasting under 2 months. Based on clinical symptoms, serum thyroxine and TRAb, thyroid ultrasound and orbital computed tomography, diagnoses were reached. Study-wide results and caveats: Most clonotypes expanded in thyroid above 0.001 were likewise present in blood.

Germline values: CDR1 SGHRS, CDR2 YFSETQ. V gave up 0 bases and J gave up 2 bases; unmatched junction bases: 8. The CDR3 runs 17 residues. This rearrangement joins TRBV5-1 to TRBJ1-2; 9 bases align to TRBD1. This receptor was obtained from a man in his forties with Graves' hyperthyroidism that later progressed to Graves' ophthalmopathy. Sample: blood. The CDR3 DNA is TGCGCCAGCAGCTTGGATGGAGGGACAGGGACGAACTATGGCTACACCTTC. Translated, it gives CASSLDGGTGTNYGYTF.